Included here is one TCR beta chain sequence, with context. The ends lost 5 bases at V and 8 bases at J; junction bases unmatched: 8. The CDR3 contains 14 residues. The germline V gene encodes CDR1 LNHDA and CDR2 SQIVND (reference sequence). This specimen comes from a study of control samples from healthy donors and cancer patients. This table comes from immunoSEQ multiplex PCR, and its TCRdb copy is limited to in-frame clones, with some not included. The sample consists of tens of thousands of clones, approximately 93% of them appearing once. The sequence came from a woman aged 40 to 50 with lung cancer. V usage is TRBV19 and J usage is TRBJ2-1, with 8 bases that match TRBD1. The sequenced sample was PBMCs. This chain's CDR3 is CASSLDRVVDEQFF. The DNA for the CDR3 is TGTGCCAGTAGTCTGGACAGGGTAGTCGATGAGCAGTTCTTC. Full variable domain (outside the CDR3, taken from reference TRBV19 and TRBJ2-1): DGGITQSPKYLFRKEGQNVTLSCEQNLNHDAMYWYRQDPGQGLRLIYYSQIVNDFQKGDIAEGYSVSREKKESFPLTVTSAQKNPTAFYLCASSLDRVVDEQFFGPGTRLTVL.